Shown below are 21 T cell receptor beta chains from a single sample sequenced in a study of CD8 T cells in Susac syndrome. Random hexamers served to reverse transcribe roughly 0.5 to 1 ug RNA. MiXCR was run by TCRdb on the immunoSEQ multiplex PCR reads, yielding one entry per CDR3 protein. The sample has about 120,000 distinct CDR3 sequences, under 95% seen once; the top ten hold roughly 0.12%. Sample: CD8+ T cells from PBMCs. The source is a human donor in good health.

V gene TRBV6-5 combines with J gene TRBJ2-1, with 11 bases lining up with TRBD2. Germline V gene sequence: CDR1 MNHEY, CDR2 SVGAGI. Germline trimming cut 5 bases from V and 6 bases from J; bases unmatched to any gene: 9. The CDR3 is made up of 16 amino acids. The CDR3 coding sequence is TGTGCCAGCAGTACCCGAGGTAGCGGGAGGGCCAATGAGCAGTTCTTC. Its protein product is CASSTRGSGRANEQFF.

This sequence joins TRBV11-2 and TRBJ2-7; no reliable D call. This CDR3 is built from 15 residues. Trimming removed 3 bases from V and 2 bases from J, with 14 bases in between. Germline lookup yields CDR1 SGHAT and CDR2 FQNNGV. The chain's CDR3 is CASSLGRTSPYEQYF. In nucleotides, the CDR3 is TGTGCCAGCAGCTTGGGCAGGACCAGTCCCTACGAGCAGTACTTC.

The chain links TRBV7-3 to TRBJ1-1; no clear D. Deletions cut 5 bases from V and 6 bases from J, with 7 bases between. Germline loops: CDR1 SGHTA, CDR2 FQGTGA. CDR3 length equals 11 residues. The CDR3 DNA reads TGTGCCAGCAGCCCCCTCGCTGAAGCTTTCTTT. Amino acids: CASSPLAEAFF.

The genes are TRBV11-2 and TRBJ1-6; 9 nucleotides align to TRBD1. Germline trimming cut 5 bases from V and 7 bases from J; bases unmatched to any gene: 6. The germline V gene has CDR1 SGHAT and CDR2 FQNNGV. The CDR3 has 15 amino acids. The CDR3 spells CASSIRTGVNSPLHF. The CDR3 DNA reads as TGTGCCAGCAGCATACGGACAGGGGTCAATTCACCCCTCCACTTT.

Here the CDR3 reads CSAPNAGGWGSNQPQHF. In nucleotides, the CDR3 is TGCAGTGCTCCTAATGCGGGGGGCTGGGGAAGCAATCAGCCCCAGCATTTT. The V call is TRBV20-1, the J call TRBJ1-5; D perhaps matches TRBD1 (6 bases). Germline V lookup: CDR1 DFQATT, CDR2 SNEGSKA (reference sequence). V was clipped by 5 bases and J by 1 base, with 21 bases between them. CDR3 length: 17 amino acids.

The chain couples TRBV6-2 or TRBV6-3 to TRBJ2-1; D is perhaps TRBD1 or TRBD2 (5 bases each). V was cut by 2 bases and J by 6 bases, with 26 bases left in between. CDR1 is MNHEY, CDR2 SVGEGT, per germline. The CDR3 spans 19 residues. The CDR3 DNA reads TGTGCCAGCAGTTACGACTGGGGGTTCCCCATGACCGACCCCAATGAGCAGTTCTTC. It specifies CASSYDWGFPMTDPNEQFF.

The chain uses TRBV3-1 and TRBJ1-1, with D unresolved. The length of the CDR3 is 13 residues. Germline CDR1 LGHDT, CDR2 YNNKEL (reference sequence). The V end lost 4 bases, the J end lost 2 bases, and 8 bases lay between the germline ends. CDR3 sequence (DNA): TGTGCCAGCAGCCCCCCCCGAAACACTGAAGCTTTCTTT. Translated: CASSPPRNTEAFF.

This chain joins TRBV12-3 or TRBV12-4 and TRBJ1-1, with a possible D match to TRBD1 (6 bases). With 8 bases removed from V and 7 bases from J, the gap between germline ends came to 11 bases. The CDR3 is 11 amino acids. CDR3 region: CASSGEIEAFF. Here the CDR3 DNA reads TGTGCCAGCTCAGGGGAAATTGAAGCTTTCTTT.

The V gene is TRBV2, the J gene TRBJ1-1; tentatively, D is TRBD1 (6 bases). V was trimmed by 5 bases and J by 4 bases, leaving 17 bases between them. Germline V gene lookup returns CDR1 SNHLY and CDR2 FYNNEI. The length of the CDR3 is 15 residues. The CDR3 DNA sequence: TGTGCCAGCAGTTTGTTGGGGGGCCCAGGCACTGAAGCTTTCTTT. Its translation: CASSLLGGPGTEAFF. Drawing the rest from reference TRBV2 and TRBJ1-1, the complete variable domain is EPEVTQTPSHQVTQMGQEVILRCVPISNHLYFYWYRQILGQKVEFLVSFYNNEISEKSEIFDDQFSVERPDGSNFTLKIRSTKLEDSAMYFCASSLLGGPGTEAFFGQGTRLTVV.

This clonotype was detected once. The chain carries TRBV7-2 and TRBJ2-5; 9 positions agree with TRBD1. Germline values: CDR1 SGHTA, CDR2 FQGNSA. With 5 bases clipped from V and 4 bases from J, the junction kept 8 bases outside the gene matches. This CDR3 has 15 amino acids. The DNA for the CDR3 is TGTGCCAGCAGCGGAAGGGACAGGGATACAGAGACCCAGTACTTC. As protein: CASSGRDRDTETQYF. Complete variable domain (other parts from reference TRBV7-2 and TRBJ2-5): GAGVSQSPSNKVTEKGKDVELRCDPISGHTALYWYRQSLGQGLEFLIYFQGNSAPDKSGLPSDRFSAERTGGSVSTLTIQRTQQEDSAVYLCASSGRDRDTETQYFGPGTRLLVL.

The CDR3 bases are TGTGCCAGCAGCTTAACGGGGATAGGGGCGGACATTCAGTACTTC. The encoded protein is CASSLTGIGADIQYF. V is TRBV7-3 and J is TRBJ2-4, with TRBD1 as a possible D gene (5 bases). CDR3 length equals 15 residues. Germline V gene data show CDR1 as SGHTA and CDR2 as FQGTGA. The V end lost 0 bases, the J end lost 8 bases, and 14 bases lay between the germline ends.

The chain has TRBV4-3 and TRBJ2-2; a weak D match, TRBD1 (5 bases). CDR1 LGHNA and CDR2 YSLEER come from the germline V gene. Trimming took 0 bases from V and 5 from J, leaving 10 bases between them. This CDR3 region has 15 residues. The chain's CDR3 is CASSQDLGVTGELFF. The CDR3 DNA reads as TGCGCCAGCAGCCAAGATTTAGGGGTTACCGGGGAGCTGTTTTTT.

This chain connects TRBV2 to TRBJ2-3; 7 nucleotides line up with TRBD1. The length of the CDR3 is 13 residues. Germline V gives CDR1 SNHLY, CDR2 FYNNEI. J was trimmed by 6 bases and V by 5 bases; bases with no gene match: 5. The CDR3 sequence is CASSLDRPDTQYF. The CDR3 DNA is TGTGCCAGCAGTTTGGACAGGCCCGATACGCAGTATTTT.

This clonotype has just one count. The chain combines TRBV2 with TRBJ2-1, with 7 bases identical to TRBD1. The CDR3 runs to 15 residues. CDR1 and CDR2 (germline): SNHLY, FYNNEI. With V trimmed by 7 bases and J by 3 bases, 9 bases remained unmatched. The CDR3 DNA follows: TGTGCCAGCATAACGACAGGGATATTCTACAATGAGCAGTTCTTC. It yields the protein CASITTGIFYNEQFF.

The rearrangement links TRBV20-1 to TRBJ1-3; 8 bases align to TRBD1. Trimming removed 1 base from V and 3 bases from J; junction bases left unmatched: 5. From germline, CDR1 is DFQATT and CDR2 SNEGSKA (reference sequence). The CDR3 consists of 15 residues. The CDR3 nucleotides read TGCAGTGCTAGAGGCTTGACAGGGGTTGGAAACACCATATATTTT. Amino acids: CSARGLTGVGNTIYF.

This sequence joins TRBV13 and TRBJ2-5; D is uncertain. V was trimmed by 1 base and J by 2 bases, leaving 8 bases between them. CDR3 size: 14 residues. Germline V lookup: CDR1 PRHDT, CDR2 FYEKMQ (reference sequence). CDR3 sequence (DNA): TGTGCCAGCAGCTTAGTCACAGCTCAAGAGACCCAGTACTTC. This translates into CASSLVTAQETQYF. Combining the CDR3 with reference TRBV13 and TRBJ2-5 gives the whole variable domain AAGVIQSPRHLIKEKRETATLKCYPIPRHDTVYWYQQGPGQDPQFLISFYEKMQSDKGSIPDRFSAQQFSDYHSELNMSSLELGDSALYFCASSLVTAQETQYFGPGTRLLVL.

The CDR3 reads CASSTGPQDSGNTIYF. The DNA for the CDR3 is TGTGCCAGTAGTACCGGGCCCCAAGACTCTGGAAACACCATATATTTT. The J gene is TRBJ1-3, the V gene TRBV19, with no clear D. This CDR3 region has 16 residues. Trimming took 4 bases from V and 0 from J, leaving 13 bases between them. Germline CDR1 is LNHDA and CDR2 is SQIVND (reference sequence).

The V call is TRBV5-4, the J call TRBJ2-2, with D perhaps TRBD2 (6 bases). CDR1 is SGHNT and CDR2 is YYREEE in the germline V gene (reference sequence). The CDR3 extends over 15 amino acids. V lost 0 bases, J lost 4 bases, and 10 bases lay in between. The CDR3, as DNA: TGTGCCAGCAGCTTGGTGGTGGGAGGCACCGGGGAGCTGTTTTTT. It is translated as CASSLVVGGTGELFF.

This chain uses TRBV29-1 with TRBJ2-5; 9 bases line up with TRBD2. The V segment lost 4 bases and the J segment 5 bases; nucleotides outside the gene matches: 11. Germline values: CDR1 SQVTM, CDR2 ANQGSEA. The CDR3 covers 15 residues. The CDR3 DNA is TGCAGCGTTGTGGGCGGGGGGACTAGCAGGGAGACCCAGTACTTC. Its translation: CSVVGGGTSRETQYF.

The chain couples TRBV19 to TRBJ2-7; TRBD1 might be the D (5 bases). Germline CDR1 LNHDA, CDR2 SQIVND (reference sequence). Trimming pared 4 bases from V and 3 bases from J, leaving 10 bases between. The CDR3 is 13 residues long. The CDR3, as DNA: TGTGCCAGTAGTACCGGCGGACACTACGAGCAGTACTTC. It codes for CASSTGGHYEQYF. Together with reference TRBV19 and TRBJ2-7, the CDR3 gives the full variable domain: DGGITQSPKYLFRKEGQNVTLSCEQNLNHDAMYWYRQDPGQGLRLIYYSQIVNDFQKGDIAEGYSVSREKKESFPLTVTSAQKNPTAFYLCASSTGGHYEQYFGPGTRLTVT.

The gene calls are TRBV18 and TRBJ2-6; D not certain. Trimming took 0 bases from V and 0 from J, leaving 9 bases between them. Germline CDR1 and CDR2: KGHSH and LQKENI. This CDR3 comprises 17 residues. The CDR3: CASSPPQTLSGANVLTF. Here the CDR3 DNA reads TGTGCCAGCTCACCACCGCAGACTCTCTCTGGGGCCAACGTCCTGACTTTC.